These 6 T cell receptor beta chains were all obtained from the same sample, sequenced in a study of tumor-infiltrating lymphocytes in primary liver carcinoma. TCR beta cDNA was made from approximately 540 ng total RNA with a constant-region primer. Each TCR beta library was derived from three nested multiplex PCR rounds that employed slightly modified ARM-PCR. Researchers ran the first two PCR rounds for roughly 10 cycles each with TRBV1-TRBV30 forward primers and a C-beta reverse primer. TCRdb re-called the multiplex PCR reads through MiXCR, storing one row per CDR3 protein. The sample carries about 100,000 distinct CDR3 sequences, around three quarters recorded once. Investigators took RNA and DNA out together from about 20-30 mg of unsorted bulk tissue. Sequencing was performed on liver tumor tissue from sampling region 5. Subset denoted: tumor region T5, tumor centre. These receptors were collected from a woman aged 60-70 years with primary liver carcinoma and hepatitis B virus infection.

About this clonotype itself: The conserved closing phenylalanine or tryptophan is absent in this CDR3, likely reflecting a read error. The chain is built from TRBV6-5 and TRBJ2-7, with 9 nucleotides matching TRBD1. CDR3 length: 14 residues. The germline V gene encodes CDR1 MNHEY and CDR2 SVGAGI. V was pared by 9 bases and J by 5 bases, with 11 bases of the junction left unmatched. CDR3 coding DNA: TGTGCCAGTCTTCCGGGACAGGGTTGGAACGAGCAGTACATC. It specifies CASLPGQGWNEQYI.

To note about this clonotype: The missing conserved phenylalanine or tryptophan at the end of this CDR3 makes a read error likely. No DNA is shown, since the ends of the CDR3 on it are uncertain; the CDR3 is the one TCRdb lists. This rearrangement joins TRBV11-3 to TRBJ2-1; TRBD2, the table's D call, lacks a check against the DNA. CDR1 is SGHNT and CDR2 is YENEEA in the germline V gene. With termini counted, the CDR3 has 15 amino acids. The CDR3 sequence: CASSLRTSGKLEQFS.

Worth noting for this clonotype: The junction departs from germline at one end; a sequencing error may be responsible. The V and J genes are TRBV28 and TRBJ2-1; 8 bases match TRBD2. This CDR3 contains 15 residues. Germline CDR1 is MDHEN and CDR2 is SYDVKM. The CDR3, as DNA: TGTACCAGCAGTTTACCCGCGGGAGGAAAAAATGAGCAGTTCTTC. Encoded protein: CTSSLPAGGKNEQFF.

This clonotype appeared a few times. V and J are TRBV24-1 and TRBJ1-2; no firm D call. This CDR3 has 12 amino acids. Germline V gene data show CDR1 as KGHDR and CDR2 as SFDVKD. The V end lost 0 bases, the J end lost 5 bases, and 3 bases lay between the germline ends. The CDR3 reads CATSDLGYGYTF. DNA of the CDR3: TGTGCCACCAGTGATTTGGGGTATGGCTACACCTTC.

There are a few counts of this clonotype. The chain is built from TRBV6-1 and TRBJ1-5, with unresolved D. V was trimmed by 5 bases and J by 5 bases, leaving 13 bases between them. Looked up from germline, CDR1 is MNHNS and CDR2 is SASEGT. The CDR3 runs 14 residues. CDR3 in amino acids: CASSRPRRDQPQHF. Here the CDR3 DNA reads TGTGCCAGCAGTCGGCCAAGGCGGGATCAGCCCCAGCATTTT.

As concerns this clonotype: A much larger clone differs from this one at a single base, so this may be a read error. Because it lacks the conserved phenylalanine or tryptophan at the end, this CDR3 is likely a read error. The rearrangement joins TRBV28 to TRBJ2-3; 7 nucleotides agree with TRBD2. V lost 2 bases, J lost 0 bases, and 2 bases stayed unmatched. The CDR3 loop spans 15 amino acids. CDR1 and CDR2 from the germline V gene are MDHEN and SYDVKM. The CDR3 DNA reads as TGTGCCAGCAGTTTAATGGGGGGGAGCACAGATACGCAGTATTTA. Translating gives CASSLMGGSTDTQYL.